This TCR beta chain was observed in a study of T cell changes during pregnancy in multiple sclerosis. The length of the CDR3 is 16 residues. The germline CDR1 and CDR2 sequences are SGDLS and YYNGEE. V shed 0 bases and J 7 bases; nucleotides not matched to a gene: 12. Only in-frame clones appear in the TCRdb table, and some are missing; sequencing was by immunoSEQ multiplex PCR. Among more than 80,000 clones listed, 90% to 95% were seen once. The receptor was isolated from a female donor with multiple sclerosis, enrolled in a pregnancy study. Sequenced material: peripheral blood, taken in the second trimester of pregnancy. The chain uses TRBV9 and TRBJ1-2; 7 bases fit TRBD1. In DNA, the CDR3 is TGTGCCAGCAGCGTAGATCCCCAGGGACACAGGGGTGGCTACACCTTC. It translates to CASSVDPQGHRGGYTF.